The present entry profiles one T cell receptor beta chain with its context. Based on its abundance in the sample, this clonotype is medium-sized (0.01 to 0.1%). Its antigen specificity is not known. No per-base quality is available; no much larger clone lies one base away. Full-length TCR variable regions were amplified by 5' RACE PCR with constant-region reverse primers, and semi-nested PCR with Nested Universal Primer A was subsequently performed. The ReliaPrep RNA Cell Miniprep System was used to extract total RNA, which was then reverse transcribed into 5'RACE-ready cDNA with the SMARTer RACE 5'/3' Kit. Multiplex adaptors were used to barcode the full-length TCR alpha and beta libraries, which were then sequenced on an Illumina MiSeq. The source study handled its data this way. For each of nine subset-tissue groups, sequencing data from the five patients were combined, and the groups were compared by unsupervised clustering of TCR gene usage. The Morisita-Horn index was used to calculate repertoire similarity, with shared sequences weighted according to their contribution to each repertoire. TCRdb itself trimmed the public reads at Q25 with fastp, ran MiXCR and retained productive beta chains. When rows share a CDR3 protein, they turn into one entry using the most common DNA and genes. TCRdb, not the authors, supplied the V and J calls. This sample lists about 10,000 distinct CDR3 sequences; about a quarter were detected once. The ten biggest clones cover over 4.5% of the sample.

Naive CD4+ T cells were purified with the Miltenyi Naive CD4+ T Cell Isolation kit, with Tregs depleted using CD25 microbeads. Tregs, naive and memory CD4+ T cells from tumor, blood and ipsilateral draining lymph nodes of 5 or 6 breast cancer patients underwent full-length TCR alpha and beta sequencing. Tumor tissue, along with lymph nodes from ipsilateral axillary dissection, was perfused with PBS, minced, and then digested using collagenase I and hyaluronidase. Ficoll density gradient centrifugation was used to isolate mononuclear cells from either lymph nodes or roughly 50 ml of peripheral blood. A purity exceeding 90% was confirmed by FACS for the sorted cell populations. A distance of 19 bases separates the germline ends of V and J, which lose 2 bases and 11 bases respectively. Inclusive of the bounding cysteine and phenylalanine, the CDR3 is 15 residues long. Only the CDR3 DNA is retained, 45 bases long and in frame from the first base. According to the germline V gene, CDR1 reads MGHRA and CDR2 reads YSYEKL.

This sample is drawn from a study (dated by TCRdb to 2014 to 2015). Broadly, across the study: The study tested whether tumor-infiltrating Tregs in breast cancer are recruited from blood Tregs or converted in situ from other CD4+ T cell subsets.

On the study overall, not on this receptor specifically: The TCR alpha and beta sequences of tumor-infiltrating Tregs showed the greatest overlap with tumor naive CD4+ T cells, followed by blood naive CD4+ T cells. In terms of TCR gene usage, tumor memory CD4+ T cells clustered together with blood and lymph node memory CD4+ cells, as well as with lymph node naive CD4+ cells. Rather than covering whole repertoires, validation in the larger cohort was restricted to a single TCR beta V-J rearrangement.

The chain uses TRBV4-1 and TRBJ1-5, with an unclear D gene assignment. Sequencing was done on a sample of naive CD4+ T cells sorted from a lymph node. In the paper's terms, the cell subset or site label means: naive CD4+ T cells, CD4+CD45RA+CD25-. This TCR came from a female donor with breast cancer. The CDR3 has the sequence CASSQFGQAREAQHF. The DNA reads as follows: TGCGCCAGCAGCCAATTCGGCCAGGCGAGAGAAGCCCAGCATTTT.